This T cell receptor (beta chain) was retrieved from a study of blood T cells in healthy people across ages (dated by TCRdb to about 2015). In terms of the full investigation: In model experiments, template switching captured roughly one uniquely barcoded TCR beta cDNA molecule for every two T cells. Using the same blood draw, the study looked at two additional independent replicas of 1 million unique cDNA reads for two donors, one aged 18 to 30 and the other aged 80 or older. Age-related changes in TCR beta repertoire diversity were measured in the study by deep sequencing normalized with unique cDNA molecular identifiers. The donors were divided into four age groups: young (average around 16 years), middle-aged (approximately 39), aged (approximately 59) and long-lived (about 80). Overall study results and their limits: Total diversity estimates from one million sequenced T cells were considered lower bounds and underestimates. There was a strong correlation between observed TCR beta diversity and the percentage of naive T cells measured by flow cytometry. As age increased, observed TCR beta diversity per million T cells dropped in a roughly linear way, and a significant reduction was already evident by age 40. Because donor CMV infection status was unknown, age-related changes in expanded clonotypes were potentially confounded. Since profiling was done on bulk unsorted PBMCs, naive and antigen-experienced compartments could not be conclusively compared. The long-lived group showed more naive CD4+ T cells, fewer expanded clones and increased TCR diversity than the aged group, suggesting age selection.

Library construction relied on 5' RACE. The data were produced on an Illumina HiSeq 2500. A second roughly 6 to 12 cycle PCR used a sample-barcoded 5' primer and a J-beta primer mix. Each TCR beta cDNA molecule received a unique molecular identifier from a template-switch 5' adaptor carrying 12 random nucleotides. Each sample yielded at least 2.5 million CDR3-containing paired-end reads. First-strand cDNA synthesis was performed from all RNA using the Mint cDNA synthesis kit, with priming by a TRBC-specific oligonucleotide. Following uracil-DNA glycosylase treatment, all cDNA underwent a first 18-cycle PCR with the universal primers M1SS and BC2_uni_R. Per the source publication's procedure: For normalization, 1 million high-quality reads were randomly selected from each sample, with every read carrying a distinct molecular identifier. Reads sharing molecular identifiers were discarded rather than binned into consensus sequences. MiTCR, run with a Q25 quality threshold and the strictest error-elimination algorithm, handled CDR3 identification, clonotype clustering and error correction. A nonparametric unseen species model with Euler transformation was used to estimate a lower bound on total TCR beta diversity. TCRdb redid the processing of the public reads, applying fastp at Q25 and MiXCR, and retained in-frame beta chains. Merged by CDR3 protein, the rows form single entries marked with the most common genes and DNA. These V and J calls derive from TCRdb rather than the authors' analysis. Here the sample has some 930,000 distinct CDR3 sequences; almost 30% occur a single time. Around 9.6% of the sample goes to the ten largest clones.

On this clonotype itself: The target of this receptor is not known. Nothing much larger sits one base from this clone, and base qualities are not available.

The CDR3 numbers 14 residues from cysteine through phenylalanine. Solely the CDR3 DNA is kept, with 42 bases framed from the first base. Germline trimming: 4 bases from V, 4 bases from J; junction bases outside gene matches: 3. The germline V gene (reference sequence) specifies LGHDT as CDR1 and YNNKEL as CDR2. Donors were a few dozen systemically healthy Caucasian individuals from Russia aged 6 to 90 years. Each donor gave 8 to 10 milliliters of peripheral blood, drawn into EDTA-treated Vacutainer tubes. Ficoll-Paque density-gradient centrifugation was used to isolate PBMCs, with at least 7 million obtained per sample. Total RNA, at least 6 micrograms per sample, was extracted from PBMCs with Trizol reagent. Naive CD45RAhigh/CD27high T cell percentages were measured by flow cytometry on a PBMC aliquot from every donor. These data were also filed under a second study, of T cells of mothers and their children. The other study reports the following: The donors were nine systemically healthy Caucasian individuals, made up of three mothers and their six children. cDNA synthesis consumed the entire amount of extracted RNA, loaded at 1.5 ug RNA in each 15 ul reaction. In the second PCR, the M1S primer introduced both the sample barcodes and 2-4 random nucleotides. Each mother yielded over 9 million TCR beta CDR3 reads and each child about 3 million reads. Thymic selection similarly shapes TCR recombination output in related and unrelated pairs, with minor effect from inherited differences. Related mother-child pairs always showed normalized repertoire overlap that was slightly higher than in unrelated mother-child pairs, though the difference was never significant. No persistent microchimeric T cell clones were detected, at a sensitivity of around 97 clones per million clonotypes. The study used deep NGS to compare TCR beta repertoires of mothers and children, seeking features distinguishing related mother-child pairs from unrelated individuals. The mean age was roughly 36 +/- 4 years for the mothers and roughly 11 +/- 4 years for the children. Libraries were sequenced on Illumina HiSeq 2000 with 100+100 nt paired-end reads after adapter ligation with NEBNext reagents. Mother and child libraries were prepared a month apart and sequenced in separate runs to prevent cross-contamination. Each donor had between roughly 450,000 and 2,300,000 distinct TCR beta clonotypes identified. Naive TCR beta clonotypes were estimated from low-frequency clonotypes matched to each donor's FACS-determined naive share, without sorting.

This TCR was recovered from a woman between 40 and 50 years old in good health. Sequenced material: blood. The chain joins TRBV3-1 to TRBJ1-3, with TRBD1 identical over 8 junction bases. Read as DNA, the sequence is TGTGCCAGCAGCCGGACAGGGTTCGGAAACACCATATATTTT. This gives the protein CASSRTGFGNTIYF.